This T cell receptor beta chain was obtained from a study of patients with pleural tuberculosis (dated by TCRdb to between 2012 and 2015). V is clipped by 6 bases and J by 4 bases, and the sequence between their germline boundaries is 21 bases long. In the germline V gene, CDR1 corresponds to SQVTM and CDR2 to ANQGSEA. CDR3 length: 15 amino acids, cysteine to phenylalanine. Only the CDR3 DNA is retained, 45 bases long and in frame from the first base. This clonotype was observed at least ten times. Its antigen remains undetermined. No base qualities exist here, and no much larger clone lies one base off it. The sample was run on an Illumina Genome Analyzer IIx. TCRdb handled the public reads itself, with Q25 trimming in fastp and clone calling in MiXCR, and kept productive beta chains. All rows with the same CDR3 protein become a single entry with the most common DNA and genes. The sample table lists 25,000 to 30,000 distinct CDR3 sequences, under 20% of them with a count of one. About 3.5% of the sample belongs to the ten largest clones.

The V gene is TRBV29-1 and the J gene is TRBJ1-1; the best D guess is TRBD1, with 5 bases matching. Sequenced sample: peripheral blood. This sequence originates from a human donor with pleural tuberculosis. This receptor has the CDR3 CSVPGGSDYGTEAFF. The nucleotide sequence reads TGCAGCGTCCCTGGGGGGAGCGATTATGGCACTGAAGCTTTCTTT.